This TCR beta chain was sequenced in a study of neurological immune-mediated disorders. CDR1 is SGHRS and CDR2 is YFSETQ in the germline V gene. The CDR3 is 16 residues long. Trimming stripped 1 base from V and 1 base from J, with 13 bases between. This clonotype was recorded at least ten times. The antigen is unknown. General study findings and limits: The most TCR clonal expansion was seen in HTLV-1-associated myelopathy, whereas the least was seen in multiple sclerosis, below the level in healthy controls.

The group of healthy controls was made up of people who were blood bank volunteers in Maryland, USA. 5'RACE with 10-nucleotide random UMIs produced the cDNA. TCRdb reprocessed the 5' RACE reads with MiXCR, giving one entry per CDR3 protein. This sample has roughly 80,000 distinct CDR3 sequences, with approximately 17% found just once. The receptor was isolated from a woman aged 40 to 49 in good health. The chain employs TRBV5-1 and TRBJ2-3, with TRBD1 as a possible D gene (5 bases). The sequenced material came from PBMCs. The DNA for the CDR3 is TGCGCCAGCAGCTTGTGGGGCCCCCCCCGCACAGATACGCAGTATTTT. It is translated as CASSLWGPPRTDTQYF.